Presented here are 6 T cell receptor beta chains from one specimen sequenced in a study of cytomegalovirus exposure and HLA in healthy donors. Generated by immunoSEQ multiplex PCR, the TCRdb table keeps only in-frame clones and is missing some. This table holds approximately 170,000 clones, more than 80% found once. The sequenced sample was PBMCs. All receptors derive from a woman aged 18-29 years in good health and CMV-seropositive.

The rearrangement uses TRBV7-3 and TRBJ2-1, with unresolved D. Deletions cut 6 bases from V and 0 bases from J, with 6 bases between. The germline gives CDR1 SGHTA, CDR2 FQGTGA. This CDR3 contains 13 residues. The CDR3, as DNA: TGTGCCAGCAGTCGGAGCTCCTACAATGAGCAGTTCTTC. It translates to CASSRSSYNEQFF.

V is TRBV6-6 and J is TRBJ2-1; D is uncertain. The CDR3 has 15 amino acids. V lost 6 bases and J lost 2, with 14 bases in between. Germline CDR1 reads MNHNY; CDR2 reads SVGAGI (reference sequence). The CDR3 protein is CASSSIAPTYNEQFF. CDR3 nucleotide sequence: TGTGCCAGCAGCTCCATAGCCCCTACCTACAATGAGCAGTTCTTC.

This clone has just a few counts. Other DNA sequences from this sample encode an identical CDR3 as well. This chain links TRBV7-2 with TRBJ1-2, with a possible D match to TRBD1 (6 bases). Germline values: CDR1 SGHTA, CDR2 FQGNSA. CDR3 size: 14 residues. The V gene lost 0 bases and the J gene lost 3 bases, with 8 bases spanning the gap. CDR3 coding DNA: TGTGCCAGCAGCTTAGCAGGGGGGGACTATGGCTACACCTTC. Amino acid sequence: CASSLAGGDYGYTF.

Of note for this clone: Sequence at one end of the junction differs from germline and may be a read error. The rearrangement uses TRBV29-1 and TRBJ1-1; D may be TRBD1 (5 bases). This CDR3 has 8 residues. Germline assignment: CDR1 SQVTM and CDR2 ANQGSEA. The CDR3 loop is CSVDGRDF. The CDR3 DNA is TGCAGCGTTGATGGCAGGGACTTT.

CDR3 residues: CASSIVTGSNQPQHF. The CDR3 DNA sequence: TGTGCCAGTAGTATAGTGACAGGGAGCAATCAGCCCCAGCATTTT. The chain links TRBV19 to TRBJ1-5; 7 positions match TRBD1. CDR1 LNHDA and CDR2 SQIVND come from the germline V gene (reference sequence). This CDR3 comprises 15 residues. With V trimmed by 1 base and J by 1 base, 1 base remained unmatched.

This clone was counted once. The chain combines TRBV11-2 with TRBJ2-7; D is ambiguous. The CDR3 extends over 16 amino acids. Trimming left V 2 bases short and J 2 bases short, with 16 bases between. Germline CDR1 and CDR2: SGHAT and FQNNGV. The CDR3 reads CASSLRKPLSTYEQYF. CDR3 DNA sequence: TGTGCCAGCAGCTTACGTAAGCCCCTATCCACCTACGAGCAGTACTTC.